The rows below give T cell receptor beta chains drawn from one sample of a study of regulatory T cells in long-lasting Graves disease. Via MiXCR, TCRdb re-called the multiplex PCR reads, giving one row per CDR3 protein. This sample yields 600,000 to 800,000 distinct CDR3 sequences, of which around 32% are seen a single time; about 42% belongs to the top ten. Sequencing used peripheral blood mononuclear cells (PBMCs), obtained when the disease was refractory, from a patient treated with antithyroid drugs. The source is a female donor with Graves disease. Each CDR3 is given with its conserved first and last residue. A D gene is named only where the DNA matches it firmly. Clone size is stated in some rows and not others, as once, few, many or a class when expanded.

abundance,v_gene,d_gene,j_gene,CDR3nt,CDR3aa
-,TRBV30,TRBD1,TRBJ1-1,TGTGCCTGGAGCAAGAGGACAGGGGCCACTGAAGCTTTCTTT,CAWSKRTGATEAFF
once,TRBV4-2,TRBD1,TRBJ1-3,TGTGCCAGCAGCCAAGGGGAGGGGGCGCAACTAAGAAACACCATATATTTT,CASSQGEGAQLRNTIYF
-,TRBV4-1,-,TRBJ2-7,TGCGCCAGCAGCCAAGAGGGGGCCAACAAGGGGAACTCCTACGAGCAGTACTTC,CASSQEGANKGNSYEQYF
-,TRBV2,TRBD1,TRBJ2-7,TGTGCCAGCACCCTTGGGACAGGGGGCTACGAGCAGTACTTC,CASTLGTGGYEQYF
few,TRBV2,-,TRBJ2-5,TGTGCCAGCAGTGAATGGGCGAGGTTGGAGACCCAGTACTTC,CASSEWARLETQYF
-,TRBV28,-,TRBJ1-1,TGTGCCAGCAGTTGGATGTTAGGCGCTTTCTTT,CASSWMLGAFF
many,TRBV2,-,TRBJ1-4,TGTGCCAGCAGTGAATCCGGGAATTCTAATGAAAAACTGTTTTTT,CASSESGNSNEKLFF
-,TRBV6-4,-,TRBJ1-3,TGTGCCAGCAGTGAAACCTGGCGGGGGGCCTCTGGAAACACCATATATTTT,CASSETWRGASGNTIYF
many,TRBV28,-,TRBJ1-1,TGTGCCAGCAGTTTAAAGGTGTACACTGAAGCTTTCTTT,CASSLKVYTEAFF
few,TRBV28,TRBD2,TRBJ2-2,TGTGCCAGCATATCCGGGGGGATTACCGGGGAGCTGTTTTTT,CASISGGITGELFF
-,TRBV7-2,-,TRBJ1-5,TGTGCCGGCAGCTTGGGTAGCAATCAGCCCCAGCATTTT,CAGSLGSNQPQHF
few,TRBV18,TRBD1,TRBJ1-4,TGTGCCAGCAGCCCACAGGGGGCCACTAATGAAAAACTGTTTTTT,CASSPQGATNEKLFF
-,TRBV28,TRBD1,TRBJ1-4,TGTGCCAGCAGTTTACGCGCACAGGGGGCGAATGAAGAACTGTTTTTT,CASSLRAQGANEELFF
-,TRBV20-1,-,TRBJ2-1,TGCAGTGCCAACCAACTGGGTGAGCAGTTCTTC,CSANQLGEQFF
few,TRBV29-1,TRBD1,TRBJ1-6,TGCAGCGTATGCACCGGGACAGGGGGTTCACCCCTCCACTTT,CSVCTGTGGSPLHF
many,TRBV11-1,-,TRBJ2-5,TGTGCCAGCAGCCTTCGGACTGGAGAGTCGGAGACCCAGTACTTC,CASSLRTGESETQYF
few,TRBV6-1,-,TRBJ2-7,TGTGCCAGCAGTAACCGGATCCGATCCTACGAGCAGTACTTC,CASSNRIRSYEQYF
-,TRBV29-1,-,TRBJ2-5,TGCAGCGTTGAAGATGTCACAGGTCGGGAGACCCAGTACTTC,CSVEDVTGRETQYF
few,TRBV10-3,-,TRBJ1-1,TGTGCCATCAGGGGGATTTCGGGCATAGTCGGCACTGAAGCTTTCTTT,CAIRGISGIVGTEAFF
many,TRBV20-1,-,TRBJ2-5,TGCAGTGCTAGATCTATGGGAGAAGAGACCCAGTACTTC,CSARSMGEETQYF
-,TRBV6-7,-,TRBJ2-7,TGTGCCAGCATGGGGATGGGAGTATACGAGCAGTACTTC,CASMGMGVYEQYF
-,TRBV2,-,TRBJ1-1,TGTGCCAGCACGTTTGAGGGGGAGGGCACTGAAGCTTTCTTT,CASTFEGEGTEAFF
-,TRBV5-1,-,TRBJ2-5,TGCGCCAGCAGAGATGGTTGGGGGGCGTGGGAGACCCAGTACTTC,CASRDGWGAWETQYF
-,TRBV19,-,TRBJ1-5,TGTGCCAGTAGCGCCCAGGGTTCGGAGGATCAGCCCCAGCATTTT,CASSAQGSEDQPQHF
-,TRBV5-1,TRBD2,TRBJ2-1,TGCGCCAGCAGCCTAGGGAGCGGGGGTTTCGATGAGCAGTTCTTC,CASSLGSGGFDEQFF
few,TRBV10-3,-,TRBJ2-7,TGTGCCATCAGTTCCGTGGTTCTTTCCACTTCCTACGAGCAGTACTTC,CAISSVVLSTSYEQYF
-,TRBV28,-,TRBJ2-2,TGTGCCAGCAGATCCGTTATGGGGAGAAACACCGGGGAGCTGTTTTTT,CASRSVMGRNTGELFF
-,TRBV20-1,-,TRBJ1-2,TGCAGTGCTGACGGACGGGGTGTCTATGGCTACACCTTC,CSADGRGVYGYTF
-,TRBV29-1,TRBD2,TRBJ2-7,TGCAGCGTCACCCCAGGACTAGCGAGCTCCTACGAGCAGTACTTC,CSVTPGLASSYEQYF
-,TRBV6-2/TRBV6-3,-,TRBJ1-4,TGTGCCAGCAGTTACACCCACTCTATGCACGGGGATGAAAAACTGTTTTTT,CASSYTHSMHGDEKLFF
few,TRBV24-1,-,TRBJ2-7,TGTGCCACCAGTGGCTCGAAATGGACGGTTCCCACCTACGAGCAGTACTTC,CATSGSKWTVPTYEQYF
many,TRBV11-2,-,TRBJ2-7,TGTGCCAGCAGCTTAGACAATGTAGCAGGCTCCTACGAGCAGTACTTC,CASSLDNVAGSYEQYF
few,TRBV5-1,TRBD2,TRBJ2-7,TGCGCCAGCAGTCCCTCGGCTCTAGCGGATTACGAGCAGTACTTC,CASSPSALADYEQYF
-,TRBV2,-,TRBJ1-3,TGTGCCAGCAGCCCCGGCCCGGTCTCTGGAAACACCATATATTTT,CASSPGPVSGNTIYF
-,TRBV29-1,-,TRBJ1-2,TGCAGCGTCGGGGCTCTGCTGACTAGCTATGGCTACACCTTC,CSVGALLTSYGYTF
few,TRBV5-1,TRBD1,TRBJ2-7,TGCGCCAGCAGCTTGGGCGGGGGACAGGGCTCCTACGAGCAGTACTTC,CASSLGGGQGSYEQYF
-,TRBV3-1,TRBD2,TRBJ2-7,TGTGCCAGCAGCCTTAGAGGGACTAGCGGGATCGGGCAGTACTTC,CASSLRGTSGIGQYF
-,TRBV19,-,TRBJ1-1,TGTGCCAGTAGTACCGGGGTCGCTGAAGCTTTCTTT,CASSTGVAEAFF
few,TRBV12-3/TRBV12-4,TRBD2,TRBJ2-3,TGTGCCAGCAGGGCAAGCGGGAGGGACACAGATACGCAGTATTTT,CASRASGRDTDTQYF
few,TRBV6-9,-,TRBJ1-1,TGTGCCAGCAGTTATTCCCAGCACACTGAAGCTTTCTTT,CASSYSQHTEAFF
-,TRBV12-3/TRBV12-4,TRBD1,TRBJ1-6,TGTGCCAGCAGTCCAAAGGGACAGGGAAGAGGGCCCCTCCACTTT,CASSPKGQGRGPLHF
few,TRBV5-1,-,TRBJ2-2,TGCGCCAGCAAACTAGTAGTATACACCGGGGAGCTGTTTTTT,CASKLVVYTGELFF
-,TRBV27,-,TRBJ1-6,TGTGCCAGCAGTTTATCGTCGGATAATTCACCCCTCCACTTT,CASSLSSDNSPLHF
few,TRBV3-1,-,TRBJ1-2,TGTGCCAGCAGCCAAGGTTGGTCTGGCTACACCTTC,CASSQGWSGYTF
few,TRBV6-1,TRBD1,TRBJ1-2,TGTGCCAGCACCAAAACAGGGGATCCCTATGGCTACACCTTC,CASTKTGDPYGYTF
-,TRBV20-1,TRBD1,TRBJ1-5,TGCAGTGTTAGAGAGGACAGGGGCTGGAGACAGCCCCAGCATTTT,CSVREDRGWRQPQHF
-,TRBV28,TRBD2,TRBJ2-5,TGTGCCAGCAGTCCTACCTTTGGGGGGGTGGGAGAGACCCAGTACTTC,CASSPTFGGVGETQYF
few,TRBV7-9,-,TRBJ1-1,TGTGCCAGCAGCTTTCCGTGGAAAGGAGTGGAAGCTTTCTTT,CASSFPWKGVEAFF
-,TRBV15,TRBD2,TRBJ2-2,TGTGCCACCAGCGGAGGACTAGCGTATAACACCGGGGAGCTGTTTTTT,CATSGGLAYNTGELFF
few,TRBV7-2,-,TRBJ2-7,TGTGCCAGCACCCTATCTGGGACCCCAAGCGAGCAGTACTTC,CASTLSGTPSEQYF
few,TRBV19,TRBD1,TRBJ1-2,TGTGCCAGTAGTATTGGGGGACAGGGGGCTAACTATGGCTACACCTTC,CASSIGGQGANYGYTF
-,TRBV28,-,TRBJ1-5,TGTGCCAGCAGCCTACAGGGTCGACAGCCCCAGCATTTT,CASSLQGRQPQHF
few,TRBV19,-,TRBJ1-1,TGTGCCAGTAGTATGTCCAGGGTGCGGACTGAAGCTTTCTTT,CASSMSRVRTEAFF
-,TRBV24-1,TRBD1,TRBJ1-1,TGTGCCACCAGTGATTTGCAACAGGGGGCGCCGTACACTGAAGCTTTCTTT,CATSDLQQGAPYTEAFF
-,TRBV18,-,TRBJ1-1,TGTGCCAGCTCACCACTTCCAAGAGGAGGGGCAGACACTGAAGCTTTCTTT,CASSPLPRGGADTEAFF
few,TRBV28,-,TRBJ1-5,TGTGCCAGCAGCGCCCCTTCGGCCGGCAATCAGCCCCAGCATTTT,CASSAPSAGNQPQHF